These 6 T cell receptor beta chains came from one sample sequenced in a study of shared clonotypes between healthy human individuals. Only in-frame clones appear in the TCRdb table, and some are missing; sequencing was by immunoSEQ multiplex PCR. The sample contains approximately 2,000,000 clones, 85% to 95% of which appear only once. Sequenced input: naive CD4+ T cells from PBMCs. Subset defined: CD45RA+ positively selected. Receptor source: a man aged 18 to 29 in good health. Some clones in this sample may be carry-over from other donors' samples.

The V gene is TRBV5-1, the J gene TRBJ2-1, with 7 bases fitting TRBD1. The germline gives CDR1 SGHRS, CDR2 YFSETQ. The CDR3 has 13 amino acids. V trimming: 2 bases; J trimming: 7 bases; junction bases outside the gene matches: 3. As DNA, the CDR3 is TGCGCCAGCAGCTTAGGGACAGAAAATGAGCAGTTCTTC. Residues: CASSLGTENEQFF. The full variable domain, its missing parts supplied by reference TRBV5-1 and TRBJ2-1, is KAGVTQTPRYLIKTRGQQVTLSCSPISGHRSVSWYQQTPGQGLQFLFEYFSETQRNKGNFPGRFSGRQFSNSRSEMNVSTLELGDSALYLCASSLGTENEQFFGPGTRLTVL.

The V gene is TRBV5-1, the J gene TRBJ2-5, with D possibly matching TRBD2 (5 bases). With 1 base removed from V and 4 bases from J, the gap between germline ends came to 20 bases. CDR3 length equals 17 residues. Per the germline V gene, CDR1 is SGHRS and CDR2 is YFSETQ. Here the CDR3 reads CASSLNGGRPSPETQYF. In DNA, the CDR3 is TGCGCCAGCAGCTTGAATGGAGGCCGCCCATCCCCAGAGACCCAGTACTTC.

This chain links TRBV14 with TRBJ2-3; possible D gene TRBD1, 5 bases. Trimming left V 6 bases short and J 0 bases short, with 16 bases between. The CDR3 length is 16 residues. Germline values: CDR1 SGHDN, CDR2 FVKESK. The CDR3 nucleotides read TGTGCCAGCAGTGCTCAGCTAGGGGTGAGCACAGATACGCAGTATTTT. Translation gives CASSAQLGVSTDTQYF. The full variable domain, rest sourced from reference TRBV14 and TRBJ2-3, is EAGVTQFPSHSVIEKGQTVTLRCDPISGHDNLYWYRRVMGKEIKFLLHFVKESKQDESGMPNNRFLAERTGGTYSTLKVQPAELEDSGVYFCASSAQLGVSTDTQYFGPGTRLTVL.

The genes are TRBV7-2 and TRBJ2-7, with TRBD1 matching over 10 bases. The ends lost 3 bases at V and 7 bases at J; junction bases unmatched: 6. CDR1 is SGHTA and CDR2 is FQGNSA in the germline V gene. The CDR3 runs 14 residues. CDR3 nucleotide sequence: TGTGCCAGCAGCTTTCGACAGGGGGCGCGGGAGCAGTACTTC. This codes for CASSFRQGAREQYF.

The rearrangement joins TRBV7-6 to TRBJ1-3; tentative D call: TRBD1 (6 bases). The CDR3 runs 17 residues. Germline V gene lookup returns CDR1 SGHVS and CDR2 FNYEAQ. Trimming took off 5 bases at V and 2 bases at J, with 19 bases between the two ends. CDR3 nucleotide sequence: TGTGCCAGCAGCGGGGGAACAGGGACTGTAGCTGGAAACACCATATATTTT. Protein: CASSGGTGTVAGNTIYF. Complete variable domain (other parts from reference TRBV7-6 and TRBJ1-3): GAGVSQSPRYKVTKRGQDVALRCDPISGHVSLYWYRQALGQGPEFLTYFNYEAQQDKSGLPNDRFSAERPEGSISTLTIQRTEQRDSAMYRCASSGGTGTVAGNTIYFGEGSWLTVV.

This chain uses TRBV10-2 with TRBJ2-1; 11 positions match TRBD1. Germline V gene data show CDR1 as WSHSY and CDR2 as SAAADI. Trimming cost V 7 bases and J 8 bases; bases outside gene matches: 16. CDR3 length: 17 amino acids. The CDR3 sequence is CASKTDRGRRVDDEQFF. The CDR3, as DNA: TGCGCCAGCAAGACGGACAGGGGGCGTAGGGTCGACGATGAGCAGTTCTTC.